Listed below are T cell receptor beta chains from one sample, sequenced in a study of EBV T-cell therapy then PD-1 blockade in nasopharyngeal carcinoma. Their antigens remain unidentified. TCRdb's table, derived via immunoSEQ multiplex PCR, lists solely in-frame clones and lacks some. Here the sample spans some 21,000 clones, 84% being singletons. Sequenced material: CD8+ T cells from blood, taken between days 50 and 65 from a patient whose treatment included autologous EBV-specific T cells and nivolumab. These receptors originate from a man aged 40-49 years with nasopharyngeal carcinoma. The CDR3 runs from the conserved cysteine through the conserved F or W. D genes are given only for firm matches. Expanded clones get a size class; other rows say once, few or many, or leave the size out.

D gene	V gene	clone size	J gene	CDR3 protein	CDR3 DNA
NA	TRBV5-4	NA	TRBJ2-7	CASSGRPSGALKDYEQYF	TGTGCCAGCAGCGGGCGACCTTCGGGGGCCCTTAAGGACTACGAGCAGTACTTC
TRBD2	TRBV4-1	NA	TRBJ2-1	CASSPGASGGYNEQFF	TGCGCCAGCAGCCCCGGTGCTAGCGGGGGTTACAATGAGCAGTTCTTC
NA	TRBV3-1/TRBV3-2	once	TRBJ2-5	CASSQETGDETQYF	TGTGCCAGCAGCCAAGAGACCGGGGACGAGACCCAGTACTTC
NA	TRBV7-2	NA	TRBJ1-2	CASSSTLTVGYTF	TGTGCCAGCAGCTCGACCCTAACGGTTGGCTACACCTTC
TRBD1	TRBV9	NA	TRBJ2-7	CASSVVGTGSLTEQYF	TGTGCCAGCAGCGTAGTGGGGACAGGCTCCTTGACCGAGCAGTACTTC
NA	TRBV5-6	NA	TRBJ2-5	CASSLGVETQYF	TGTGCCAGCAGCTTGGGTGTGGAGACCCAGTACTTC
TRBD1	TRBV9	NA	TRBJ2-5	CASSVGTGVTETQYF	TGTGCCAGCAGCGTCGGGACAGGGGTAACGGAGACCCAGTACTTC
NA	TRBV4-1	NA	TRBJ2-1	CASSQQVSSYNEQFF	TGCGCCAGCAGCCAACAGGTCAGCTCCTACAATGAGCAGTTCTTC
TRBD1	TRBV2	NA	TRBJ2-3	CASSGTATQYF	TGTGCCAGCAGCGGGACAGCAACGCAGTATTTT
NA	TRBV28	NA	TRBJ2-5	CASSSEGGETQYF	TGTGCCAGCAGTTCTGAGGGGGGGGAGACCCAGTACTTC
NA	TRBV30	few	TRBJ2-7	CAWSVRRSSYEQYF	TGTGCCTGGAGTGTACGCAGGAGCTCCTACGAGCAGTACTTC
NA	TRBV7-2	NA	TRBJ1-1	CASSLTIWAGSRTEAFF	TGTGCCAGCAGCTTAACCATCTGGGCGGGTAGTAGGACTGAAGCTTTCTTT
TRBD2	TRBV2	NA	TRBJ2-7	CASRGDEQYF	TGTGCCAGCCGGGGGGACGAGCAGTACTTC
TRBD2	TRBV6-4	few	TRBJ2-3	CASSELAGSTDTQYF	TGTGCCAGCAGTGAACTAGCGGGGTCCACAGATACGCAGTATTTT
TRBD1	TRBV25-1	NA	TRBJ1-2	CASSPGGIRYGYTF	TGTGCCAGCAGCCCAGGGGGTATACGGTATGGCTACACCTTC
NA	TRBV2	NA	TRBJ1-2	CASSEPTGYDGYTF	TGTGCCAGCAGTGAGCCGACAGGCTATGATGGCTACACCTTC
TRBD1	TRBV4-1	NA	TRBJ1-6	CASSQVHRGDYSPLHF	TGCGCCAGCAGCCAAGTGCACAGGGGTGATTACTCACCCCTCCACTTT
NA	TRBV7-6	NA	TRBJ2-2	CASSLAEVDTGELFF	TGTGCCAGCAGCTTAGCGGAGGTTGACACCGGGGAGCTGTTTTTT
NA	TRBV2	NA	TRBJ2-7	CASSPFLDSYEQYF	TGTGCCAGCAGTCCCTTTCTTGACTCCTACGAGCAGTACTTC
NA	TRBV2	NA	TRBJ2-1	CASHSRGSSYNEQFF	TGTGCCAGTCACAGTCGGGGGAGCTCCTACAATGAGCAGTTCTTC
NA	TRBV15	NA	TRBJ2-7	CATSSLDNFGYEQYF	TGTGCCACCAGCTCCTTGGACAATTTTGGCTACGAGCAGTACTTC
NA	TRBV12-3/TRBV12-4	NA	TRBJ1-1	CASTRGNTEAFF	TGTGCCAGCACACGGGGGAACACTGAAGCTTTCTTT
TRBD2	TRBV27	NA	TRBJ2-1	CASSPAWGSGGYNEQFF	TGTGCCAGCAGTCCTGCATGGGGGAGCGGGGGGTACAATGAGCAGTTCTTC
NA	TRBV7-9	NA	TRBJ2-7	CASSLFAGASIPDEQYF	TGTGCCAGCAGCTTATTCGCGGGGGCCTCCATACCGGACGAGCAGTACTTC
TRBD2	TRBV4-2	NA	TRBJ2-3	CASSQDGGLAGADTQYF	TGTGCCAGCAGCCAAGATGGGGGACTAGCGGGGGCGGATACGCAGTATTTT
TRBD2	TRBV10-3	NA	TRBJ2-7	CATTPTSGGLYEQYF	TGTGCCACTACACCGACTAGCGGGGGTCTCTACGAGCAGTACTTC
NA	TRBV29-1	NA	TRBJ2-1	CSVGGSYNEQFF	TGCAGCGTTGGGGGGTCCTACAATGAGCAGTTCTTC
NA	TRBV3-1/TRBV3-2	NA	TRBJ1-5	CASSQGGHYQPQHF	TGTGCCAGCAGCCAAGGGGGTCATTATCAGCCCCAGCATTTT
TRBD2	TRBV2	NA	TRBJ2-1	CASSEALWRGGDEQFF	TGTGCCAGCAGTGAAGCTCTCTGGCGGGGGGGCGATGAGCAGTTCTTC
NA	TRBV7-6	NA	TRBJ2-3	CASSALGSGPLTDTQYF	TGTGCCAGCAGCGCCCTAGGGAGCGGACCTCTCACAGATACGCAGTATTTT
TRBD1	TRBV27	NA	TRBJ2-7	CASSPGQGLFEQYF	TGTGCCAGCAGCCCTGGACAGGGGCTCTTCGAGCAGTACTTC
NA	TRBV4-1	once	TRBJ1-1	CASSQVERRNTEAFF	TGCGCCAGCAGCCAAGTCGAAAGGCGGAACACTGAAGCTTTCTTT
NA	TRBV9	NA	TRBJ1-1	CASSVVSTSSTEAFF	TGTGCCAGCAGCGTAGTGAGCACTTCATCCACTGAAGCTTTCTTT
NA	TRBV7-6	NA	TRBJ1-3	CASSSRADVWGKGNTIYF	TGTGCCAGCAGCTCAAGGGCTGACGTCTGGGGCAAGGGAAACACCATATATTTT
NA	TRBV7-9	NA	TRBJ1-1	CASRRVGTEAFF	TGTGCCAGCAGACGGGTGGGTACCGAAGCTTTCTTT
NA	TRBV9	NA	TRBJ1-1	CASSPRSAPAPAAEAFF	TGTGCCAGCAGCCCGCGTTCGGCCCCTGCGCCAGCGGCTGAAGCTTTCTTT
TRBD2	TRBV4-3	many	TRBJ2-3	CASSQRLAGTDTQYF	TGCGCCAGCAGCCAAAGGCTAGCGGGGACAGATACGCAGTATTTT
NA	TRBV19	NA	TRBJ1-1	CASSWVGTENTEAFF	TGTGCCAGTAGCTGGGTGGGGACGGAGAACACTGAAGCTTTCTTT
NA	TRBV4-1	NA	TRBJ2-1	CASSQVNGDEQFF	TGCGCCAGCAGCCAAGTCAACGGCGATGAGCAGTTCTTC
NA	TRBV29-1	NA	TRBJ2-7	CSAAGSPLRTYEQYF	TGCAGCGCAGCCGGGAGTCCCCTTAGGACCTACGAGCAGTACTTC
NA	TRBV7-3	NA	TRBJ2-1	CASSSLREGNEQFF	TGTGCCAGCAGCTCGCTCAGGGAAGGGAATGAGCAGTTCTTC
NA	TRBV12-3/TRBV12-4	once	TRBJ2-7	CASSFATYEQYF	TGTGCCAGCAGTTTCGCTACCTACGAGCAGTACTTC
NA	TRBV14	NA	TRBJ2-7	CASSQGGGSSYEQYF	TGTGCCAGCAGCCAAGGTGGGGGGTCCTCCTACGAGCAGTACTTC
TRBD2	TRBV4-3	NA	TRBJ2-3	CASSQDGAGGRTDTQYF	TGCGCCAGCAGCCAAGATGGAGCGGGGGGACGCACAGATACGCAGTATTTT
NA	TRBV29-1	once	TRBJ1-2	CSLEREGYGYTF	TGCAGCCTAGAGAGGGAGGGCTATGGCTACACCTTC
TRBD1	TRBV5-4	NA	TRBJ1-2	CASSAAGTGGDLGYGYTF	TGTGCCAGCAGCGCAGCCGGGACAGGGGGCGACCTTGGCTATGGCTACACCTTC
NA	TRBV4-3	NA	TRBJ1-5	CASSQDAGVEQPQHF	TGCGCCAGCAGCCAAGATGCCGGGGTCGAACAGCCCCAGCATTTT
NA	TRBV29-1	NA	TRBJ2-4	CSVEDPTGDLNIQYF	TGCAGCGTTGAAGACCCGACAGGAGACTTAAACATTCAGTACTTC
TRBD2	TRBV3-1/TRBV3-2	once	TRBJ2-7	CASSPSGGAHEQYF	TGTGCCAGCAGCCCCAGCGGGGGGGCCCACGAGCAGTACTTC
NA	TRBV7-9	NA	TRBJ2-1	CASEGPNEQFF	TGTGCCAGCGAAGGTCCCAATGAGCAGTTCTTC
NA	TRBV7-9	NA	TRBJ1-1	CASSLGAGTEAFF	TGTGCCAGCAGCTTAGGGGCCGGGACAGAAGCTTTCTTT